One sample yielded the 21 T cell receptor beta chains listed below, sequenced in a study of blood T cell repertoires in COVID-19. Assay used: immunoSEQ multiplex PCR; TCRdb lists only in-frame clones, some missing. Here the sample spans tens of thousands of clones, approximately 90% being singletons. The sequencing input was peripheral blood. The receptor set was obtained from a woman older than 75 with acute or convalescent COVID-19.

This chain uses TRBV7-9 with TRBJ1-4, with TRBD1 as a possible D gene (6 bases). The V and J ends lost 5 bases and 2 bases respectively, with 18 bases between them. CDR3 length equals 17 residues. Germline values: CDR1 SEHNR, CDR2 FQNEAQ (reference sequence). This chain's CDR3 is CASSLRGPTGTNEKLFF. The CDR3 DNA is TGTGCCAGCAGCCTACGAGGGCCGACAGGCACTAATGAAAAACTGTTTTTT.

V usage is TRBV27 and J usage is TRBJ2-7, with 7 bases aligning to TRBD1. The CDR3 loop spans 12 amino acids. CDR1 is MNHEY, CDR2 SMNVEV, per germline (reference sequence). With 6 bases clipped from V and 4 bases from J, the junction kept 3 bases outside the gene matches. The CDR3: CASSKTGYEQYF. The CDR3 nucleotides are TGTGCCAGCAGCAAGACAGGGTACGAGCAGTACTTC.

The chain employs TRBV6-6 and TRBJ2-2, with 8 bases lining up with TRBD1. V lost 5 bases, J lost 1 base, and 3 bases stayed unmatched. The CDR3 sequence is 15 residues long. Germline CDR1 and CDR2: MNHNY and SVGAGI (reference sequence). In DNA form, the CDR3 reads TGTGCCAGCAGTGACGGGACAGGGAACACCGGGGAGCTGTTTTTT. As protein: CASSDGTGNTGELFF.

The rearrangement joins TRBV28 to TRBJ2-5; D possibly corresponds to TRBD2 (5 bases). Germline values: CDR1 MDHEN, CDR2 SYDVKM. CDR3 length: 16 residues. V was pared by 7 bases and J by 2 bases, with 20 bases between. CDR3 amino acids: CASIASRGLRQETQYF. The CDR3 DNA is TGTGCCAGCATCGCTTCTCGGGGTCTGAGACAAGAGACCCAGTACTTC. The whole variable domain, remainder taken from reference TRBV28 and TRBJ2-5, is DVKVTQSSRYLVKRTGEKVFLECVQDMDHENMFWYRQDPGLGLRLIYFSYDVKMKEKGDIPEGYSVSREKKERFSLILESASTNQTSMYLCASIASRGLRQETQYFGPGTRLLVL.

CDR3 nucleotides: TGTGCCAGCAGCGTAGGCTCTCTGGACAGGGGAAGCGGCTACACCTTC. Residues: CASSVGSLDRGSGYTF. The rearrangement uses TRBV9 and TRBJ1-2; 9 nucleotides align to TRBD1. The trim removed 0 bases at V and 8 bases at J, leaving 11 bases unmatched. This CDR3 has 16 residues. Germline V CDR1 and CDR2: SGDLS, YYNGEE.

The genes are TRBV14 and TRBJ2-7, with D possibly matching TRBD2 (5 bases). Germline CDR1 and CDR2: SGHDN and FVKESK. The CDR3 has 14 amino acids. The germline V and J ends were trimmed by 5 bases and 2 bases, with 13 bases remaining between them. The CDR3 spells CASSYGEFTYEQYF. The CDR3 nucleotides are TGTGCCAGCAGCTACGGGGAGTTCACCTACGAGCAGTACTTC.

This clone was recorded only once. This chain connects TRBV12-5 to TRBJ1-5; D is uncertain. Germline CDR1 reads LGHNT; CDR2 reads FRNRAP. This CDR3 comprises 12 residues. V lost 3 bases to trimming and J lost 5 bases, with 5 bases between them. CDR3 residues: CASGFGDQPQHF. CDR3 coding DNA: TGTGCTAGTGGTTTCGGGGATCAGCCCCAGCATTTT.

J is TRBJ1-6 and V is TRBV24-1, with 7 bases lining up with TRBD1. The CDR3 runs 15 residues. The germline gives CDR1 KGHDR, CDR2 SFDVKD. Trimming at V came to 1 base and at J to 7 bases, leaving 3 bases not matched to a gene. This CDR3 is CATSDLQGSNSPLHF. In nucleotides, the CDR3 is TGTGCCACCAGTGATTTACAGGGGTCCAATTCACCCCTCCACTTT.

V is TRBV6-6 and J is TRBJ1-1; 7 positions agree with TRBD1. Per the germline V gene, CDR1 is MNHNY and CDR2 is SVGAGI (reference sequence). The ends lost 2 bases at V and 6 bases at J; junction bases unmatched: 9. The length of the CDR3 is 15 residues. The CDR3 here is CASSYIRDSPPEAFF. The CDR3 DNA is TGTGCCAGCAGTTACATCCGGGACAGTCCTCCTGAAGCTTTCTTT.

This chain joins TRBV7-2 and TRBJ2-2; 8 positions match TRBD1. The V gene's germline CDR1 is SGHTA and CDR2 FQGNSA. V trimming: 1 base; J trimming: 2 bases; junction bases outside the gene matches: 6. The CDR3 runs 17 residues. CDR3 DNA: TGTGCCAGCAGCTTAGAAGGCAGGGGGCTAAACACCGGGGAGCTGTTTTTT. Residues: CASSLEGRGLNTGELFF.

The CDR3 DNA is TGCGCCAGCAGCTTGGCAGGGGCTCAAGAGACCCAGTACTTC. Amino acid sequence: CASSLAGAQETQYF. The chain joins TRBV5-1 to TRBJ2-5, with D perhaps TRBD1 (6 bases). Germline V gives CDR1 SGHRS, CDR2 YFSETQ. The V end was cut by 0 bases, the J end by 2 bases, with 8 bases between. CDR3 length equals 14 residues.

This sequence joins TRBV18 and TRBJ2-2; perhaps TRBD2 as D (5 bases). V dropped 3 bases and J dropped 1 base, with 6 bases sitting between them. Germline loops: CDR1 KGHSH, CDR2 LQKENI. The CDR3 loop spans 14 amino acids. The CDR3, as DNA: TGTGCCAGCTCACCCGGGGTGAACACCGGGGAGCTGTTTTTT. Its protein is CASSPGVNTGELFF.

The chain has TRBV5-6 and TRBJ2-2; 7 bases align to TRBD1. From germline, CDR1 is SGHDT and CDR2 YYEEEE. This CDR3 spans 18 amino acids. The J segment lost 3 bases and the V segment lost 4 bases, leaving 15 bases of the junction unmatched. The chain's CDR3 is CASSLRQGPLGDTGELFF. The CDR3 DNA reads TGTGCCAGCAGCCTTCGACAGGGACCCTTGGGGGACACCGGGGAGCTGTTTTTT. The full variable domain, its missing parts supplied by reference TRBV5-6 and TRBJ2-2, is DAGVTQSPTHLIKTRGQQVTLRCSPKSGHDTVSWYQQALGQGPQFIFQYYEEEERQRGNFPDRFSGHQFPNYSSELNVNALLLGDSALYLCASSLRQGPLGDTGELFFGEGSRLTVL.

The rearrangement joins TRBV7-3 to TRBJ2-3; 8 positions match TRBD1. The CDR3 totals 15 residues. The germline V gene encodes CDR1 SGHTA and CDR2 FQGTGA. V lost 5 bases, J lost 3 bases, and 7 bases stayed unmatched. In nucleotides, the CDR3 is TGTGCCAGCAGCCCCTACAGGGGGAGAACAGATACGCAGTATTTT. Translation: CASSPYRGRTDTQYF.

The chain couples TRBV7-2 to TRBJ2-7; D possibly corresponds to TRBD1 (5 bases). CDR1 is SGHTA, CDR2 FQGNSA, per germline. V lost 5 bases, J lost 6 bases, and 11 bases lay in between. The CDR3 spans 12 residues. The CDR3 DNA sequence: TGTGCCAGCAGCAATAACAGGTTCGAGCAGTACTTC. Amino acid sequence: CASSNNRFEQYF.

In this sample, this clone turned up once. The chain combines TRBV18 with TRBJ2-6; TRBD1 agrees at 10 bases. Germline loops: CDR1 KGHSH, CDR2 LQKENI. This CDR3 contains 18 residues. V lost 3 bases to trimming and J lost 1 base; unmatched junction nucleotides: 6. The CDR3 spells CASSPRQGAKSGANVLTF. The CDR3 DNA follows: TGTGCCAGCTCACCCAGACAGGGGGCGAAGTCTGGGGCCAACGTCCTGACTTTC.

The chain links TRBV5-1 to TRBJ1-2; 9 nucleotides line up with TRBD1. The CDR3 spans 18 residues. In germline, CDR1 is SGHRS, CDR2 YFSETQ. V shed 4 bases and J 8 bases; nucleotides not matched to a gene: 21. CDR3: CASSGTQGALGPREGYTF. In DNA form, the CDR3 reads TGCGCCAGCAGCGGAACACAGGGGGCGCTTGGACCGAGGGAGGGCTACACCTTC. The full variable domain, its missing parts supplied by reference TRBV5-1 and TRBJ1-2, is KAGVTQTPRYLIKTRGQQVTLSCSPISGHRSVSWYQQTPGQGLQFLFEYFSETQRNKGNFPGRFSGRQFSNSRSEMNVSTLELGDSALYLCASSGTQGALGPREGYTFGSGTRLTVV.

This clone was observed many times. The chain combines TRBV14 with TRBJ2-2, with D possibly being TRBD1 (6 bases). This CDR3 has 16 amino acids. Trimming removed 1 base from V and 1 base from J, with 10 bases in between. Germline V gene sequence: CDR1 SGHDN, CDR2 FVKESK. The CDR3 DNA sequence: TGTGCCAGCAGCCAAGGGGGGCGCCGGAACACCGGGGAGCTGTTTTTT. Its protein product is CASSQGGRRNTGELFF.

In nucleotides, the CDR3 is TGTGCTAGTGGTTTGGGACAGGGCGCGGACACTGAAGCTTTCTTT. Amino acid sequence: CASGLGQGADTEAFF. The chain recombines TRBV12-5 with TRBJ1-1; 7 nucleotides agree with TRBD1. Germline CDR1 and CDR2: LGHNT and FRNRAP. J gave up 3 bases and V 1 base, and 5 bases lay outside the gene matches. The CDR3 spans 15 residues.

The chain employs TRBV15 and TRBJ2-7; TRBD1 is a possible D gene (6 bases). V was pared by 0 bases and J by 4 bases, with 13 bases between. CDR3 length: 15 residues. CDR1 and CDR2 (germline): LNHNV, YYDKDF (reference sequence). This CDR3 reads CATSRELIQGYEQYF. The CDR3 nucleotides read TGTGCCACCAGCAGAGAGCTAATTCAGGGGTACGAGCAGTACTTC.

This clone was observed a handful of times. The chain employs TRBV3-1 (or the pseudogene TRBV3-2) and TRBJ1-4, with 11 bases lining up with TRBD1. The J segment lost 2 bases and the V segment lost 4 bases, leaving 6 bases of the junction unmatched. This CDR3 is 17 amino acids long. Germline-derived CDR1 and CDR2 are LGHDT and YNNKEL (reference sequence). Written as DNA, the CDR3 is TGTGCCAGCAGCCTCGGACAGGGGGCCTCGACTAATGAAAAACTGTTTTTT. It encodes CASSLGQGASTNEKLFF.